These 16 T cell receptor beta chains came from one sample sequenced in a study of T cells in Graves' hyperthyroidism and ophthalmopathy. RNA transcripts were the template for amplifying TCR beta CDR3 regions. RT-PCR in the first round (using the HTBI primer set) targeted the TCR CDR3. TCRdb ran MiXCR on the multiplex PCR reads and lists one entry per CDR3 protein. The sample has under 450,000 distinct CDR3 sequences, approximately 13% seen once; the top ten hold 20%. Input material: blood. The receptors shown here come from a man aged 25-45 years with Graves' hyperthyroidism that later progressed to Graves' ophthalmopathy.

This clonotype has only a few counts. The chain has TRBV30 and TRBJ2-7, with 7 bases identical to TRBD1. Germline CDR1 GTSNPN, CDR2 SVGIG (reference sequence). The CDR3 length is 12 residues. The trim removed 5 bases at V and 4 bases at J, leaving 5 bases unmatched. The CDR3 DNA sequence: TGTGCCTGGGGGGACAGTGGGTACGAGCAGTACTTC. Translating gives CAWGDSGYEQYF.

This clonotype was picked up a small number of times. The rearrangement joins TRBV2 to TRBJ2-5; 11 bases align to TRBD2. Unmatched junction bases numbered 7, after V lost 5 bases and J lost 5 bases. Germline values: CDR1 SNHLY, CDR2 FYNNEI. The CDR3 covers 15 residues. CDR3 coding DNA: TGTGCCAGCAGTCCCCCTAGCGGGGGGAGTGAGACCCAGTACTTC. As protein: CASSPPSGGSETQYF.

Many counts were recorded for this clonotype. The chain has TRBV6-1 and TRBJ2-7, with D tentatively TRBD1 (6 bases). V was pared by 9 bases and J by 0 bases, with 9 bases between. The germline V gene encodes CDR1 MNHNS and CDR2 SASEGT. The CDR3 runs 12 residues. The DNA of the CDR3 is TGTGCCAGTCTGGACAGCTCCTACGAGCAGTACTTC. Amino acid sequence: CASLDSSYEQYF.

The CDR3 loop is CATSRDIGWPQHF. The DNA of the CDR3 is TGTGCCACCAGCAGAGATATCGGGTGGCCCCAGCATTTT. The chain carries TRBV15 and TRBJ1-5; D unresolved. Trimming shortened V by 0 bases and J by 9 bases, and 9 bases separated the two germline ends. The CDR3 totals 13 residues. Germline CDR1 LNHNV, CDR2 YYDKDF (reference sequence).

This clonotype was recorded at least ten times. The chain has TRBV28 and TRBJ2-7, with D perhaps matching TRBD1 (6 bases). The CDR3 is made up of 13 amino acids. Trimming shortened V by 7 bases and J by 2 bases, and 12 bases separated the two germline ends. Germline V gene sequence: CDR1 MDHEN, CDR2 SYDVKM. CDR3 sequence: CASTIGQTYEQYF. As DNA, the CDR3 is TGTGCCAGCACGATCGGACAGACCTACGAGCAGTACTTC.

This clonotype was observed at least ten times. This sequence joins TRBV28 and TRBJ2-3, with 10 positions matching TRBD2. V was pared by 1 base and J by 4 bases, with 2 bases of the junction left unmatched. This CDR3 comprises 15 residues. Germline assignment: CDR1 MDHEN and CDR2 SYDVKM. Here the CDR3 reads CASSLSSGGADTQYF. CDR3 nucleotide sequence: TGTGCCAGCAGTTTATCGAGCGGGGGGGCAGATACGCAGTATTTT.

The count of this clonotype is one. CDR3 region: CASSQGQGAPNSPLHF. The CDR3 bases are TGTGCCAGCAGCCAAGGGCAGGGGGCTCCTAATTCACCCCTCCACTTT. The chain couples TRBV4-2 to TRBJ1-6; 8 bases map to TRBD1. In germline, CDR1 is LGHNA, CDR2 YNFKEQ. This CDR3 has 16 amino acids. V trimming: 1 base; J trimming: 6 bases; junction bases outside the gene matches: 5.

This clonotype came up many times. The V gene is TRBV20-1, the J gene TRBJ1-6, with D perhaps matching TRBD1 (5 bases). The CDR3 has 15 residues. V was clipped by 0 bases and J by 7 bases, with 13 bases between them. Germline CDR1 reads DFQATT; CDR2 reads SNEGSKA (reference sequence). The CDR3 region has the DNA TGCAGTGCTAGAGATCCGGGACGGGGAAATTCACCCCTCCACTTT. This translates into CSARDPGRGNSPLHF.

The chain has TRBV4-1 and TRBJ2-1; 9 positions agree with TRBD1. J was trimmed by 1 base and V by 1 base; bases with no gene match: 11. CDR1 MGHRA and CDR2 YSYEKL come from the germline V gene. The CDR3 totals 19 residues. The chain's CDR3 is CASSQVWTGEGGSYNEQFF. The CDR3 coding sequence is TGCGCCAGCAGCCAAGTGTGGACAGGGGAGGGCGGATCCTACAATGAGCAGTTCTTC.

This clonotype was counted many times. The chain is built from TRBV27 and TRBJ1-2, with no clear D. The CDR3 covers 15 residues. Germline CDR1 is MNHEY and CDR2 is SMNVEV (reference sequence). The V and J ends lost 6 bases and 5 bases respectively, with 19 bases between them. For the CDR3, the DNA is TGTGCCAGCAGCGATGGGATGGTGAACGATTATGGCTACACCTTC. Its translation: CASSDGMVNDYGYTF.

The genes are TRBV7-3 and TRBJ1-2, with 9 bases matching TRBD1. Germline CDR1 is SGHTA and CDR2 is FQGTGA. The CDR3 runs to 16 residues. J gave up 8 bases and V 4 bases, and 14 bases lay outside the gene matches. As DNA, the CDR3 is TGTGCCAGCAGCTCCCGAGGGGGGGACAGGGCGGGCGGCTACACCTTC. Translating it yields CASSSRGGDRAGGYTF.

In this sample, this clonotype turned up many times. The rearrangement links TRBV29-1 to TRBJ2-1; 9 nucleotides agree with TRBD1. The V segment lost 4 bases and the J segment 0 bases; nucleotides outside the gene matches: 10. The CDR3 covers 17 residues. CDR1 is SQVTM and CDR2 is ANQGSEA in the germline V gene. The CDR3 region has the DNA TGCAGCGTTGGAGCGAACAGGGGGCAAAGCTCCTACAATGAGCAGTTCTTC. It encodes CSVGANRGQSSYNEQFF.

This clonotype was seen more than once but under ten times. The junction differs from germline at one of its ends, possibly a read error. CDR3 in amino acids: CASSLAVGPNTKAFF. CDR3 DNA sequence: TGCGCCAGCAGCTTGGCGGTGGGTCCGAACACTAAAGCTTTCTTT. The rearrangement uses TRBV5-1 and TRBJ1-1; D is ambiguous. Germline assignment: CDR1 SGHRS and CDR2 YFSETQ. This CDR3 region has 15 residues.

The chain is built from TRBV20-1 and TRBJ2-7; 8 nucleotides align to TRBD2. After removal of 5 bases from V and 0 bases from J, the junction contained 3 bases not matched to a gene. The CDR3 sequence is 13 residues long. Germline CDR1 and CDR2: DFQATT and SNEGSKA (reference sequence). The CDR3 nucleotides read TGCAGTGCTTATAGCGGGGACTCCTACGAGCAGTACTTC. Translated, it gives CSAYSGDSYEQYF.

Many counts were recorded for this clonotype. The chain combines TRBV5-1 with TRBJ2-5, with a possible D match to TRBD1 (6 bases). The V and J ends lost 5 bases and 2 bases respectively, with 7 bases between them. Germline V CDR1 and CDR2: SGHRS, YFSETQ. This CDR3 contains 12 residues. CDR3 sequence reads: CASRDSQETQYF. The DNA for the CDR3 is TGCGCCAGCAGGGACAGTCAAGAGACCCAGTACTTC.

This clonotype was found many times. V usage is TRBV2 and J usage is TRBJ2-3, with D tentatively TRBD2 (6 bases). The CDR3 is 15 residues long. The V gene's germline CDR1 is SNHLY and CDR2 FYNNEI. V was trimmed by 3 bases and J by 5 bases, leaving 15 bases between them. CDR3 nucleotide sequence: TGTGCCAGCAGTGATGTTGGGGGGAAGGGAGATACGCAGTATTTT. Protein sequence: CASSDVGGKGDTQYF.